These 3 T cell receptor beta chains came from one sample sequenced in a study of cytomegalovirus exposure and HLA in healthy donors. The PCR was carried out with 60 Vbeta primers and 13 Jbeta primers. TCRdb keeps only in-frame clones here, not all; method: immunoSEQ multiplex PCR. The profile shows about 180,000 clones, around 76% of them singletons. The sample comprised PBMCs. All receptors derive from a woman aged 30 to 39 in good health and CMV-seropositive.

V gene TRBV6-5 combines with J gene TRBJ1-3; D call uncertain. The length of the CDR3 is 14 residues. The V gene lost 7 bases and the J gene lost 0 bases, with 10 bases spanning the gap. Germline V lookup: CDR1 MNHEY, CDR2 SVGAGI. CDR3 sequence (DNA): TGTGCCAGCATGAGAACTAGCTCTGGAAACACCATATATTTT. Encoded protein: CASMRTSSGNTIYF.

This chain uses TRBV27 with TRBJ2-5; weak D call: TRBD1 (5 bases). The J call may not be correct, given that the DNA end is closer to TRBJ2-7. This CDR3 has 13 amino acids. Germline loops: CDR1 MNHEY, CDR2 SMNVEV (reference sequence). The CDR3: CASSLKGLYEQYF. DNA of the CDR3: TGTGCCAGCAGTTTAAAGGGGTTGTACGAGCAGTACTTC.

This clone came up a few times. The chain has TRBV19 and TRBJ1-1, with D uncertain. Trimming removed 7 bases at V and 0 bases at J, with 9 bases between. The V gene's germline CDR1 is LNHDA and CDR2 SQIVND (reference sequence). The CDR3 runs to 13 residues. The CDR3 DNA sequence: TGTGCCAGTAATGCCTACCTGAACACTGAAGCTTTCTTT. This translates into CASNAYLNTEAFF.